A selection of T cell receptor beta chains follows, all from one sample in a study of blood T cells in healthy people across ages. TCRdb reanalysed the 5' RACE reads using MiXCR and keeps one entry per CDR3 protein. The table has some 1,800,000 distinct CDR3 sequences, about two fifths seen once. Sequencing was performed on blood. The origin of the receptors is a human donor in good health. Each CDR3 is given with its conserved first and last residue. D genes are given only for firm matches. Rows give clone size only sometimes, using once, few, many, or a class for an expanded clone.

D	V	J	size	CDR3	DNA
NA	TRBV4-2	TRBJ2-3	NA	CASSQSPGSTDTQYF	TGTGCCAGCAGCCAATCCCCGGGGTCCACAGATACGCAGTATTTT
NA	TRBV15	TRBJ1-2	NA	CATSRPLGLIYGYTF	TGTGCCACCAGCAGACCACTAGGGCTGATCTATGGCTACACCTTC
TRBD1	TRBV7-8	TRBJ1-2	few	CASSRGQDFNYGYTF	TGTGCCAGCAGCCGCGGACAGGACTTTAACTATGGCTACACCTTC
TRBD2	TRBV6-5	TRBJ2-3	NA	CASRRHGGAGDTQYF	TGTGCCAGCAGACGCCACGGGGGGGCGGGGGATACGCAGTATTTT
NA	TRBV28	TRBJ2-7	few	CASTTISSYEQYF	TGTGCCAGCACGACTATAAGCTCCTACGAGCAGTACTTC
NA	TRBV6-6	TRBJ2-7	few	CASSYAGSQEQYF	TGTGCCAGCAGTTACGCGGGGAGTCAGGAGCAGTACTTC
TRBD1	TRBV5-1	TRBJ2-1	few	CASSWGTGVIYNEQFF	TGCGCCAGCAGCTGGGGGACAGGGGTGATTTACAATGAGCAGTTCTTC
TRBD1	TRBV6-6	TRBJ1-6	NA	CASSSPRTGGFSPLHF	TGTGCCAGCAGTTCCCCCCGGACAGGGGGCTTTTCACCCCTCCACTTT
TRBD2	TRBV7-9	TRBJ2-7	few	CASSNLGLAGREQYF	TGTGCCAGCAGCAATTTGGGTCTAGCGGGGCGAGAGCAGTACTTC
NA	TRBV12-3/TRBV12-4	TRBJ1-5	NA	CASQLRDFSNQPQHF	TGTGCCAGCCAGTTACGGGACTTTAGCAATCAGCCCCAGCATTTT
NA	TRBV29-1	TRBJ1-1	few	CSVEDREQAFF	TGCAGCGTTGAAGATAGGGAACAAGCTTTCTTT
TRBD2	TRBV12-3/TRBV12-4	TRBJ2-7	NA	CASSLAGLAGVDEQYF	TGTGCCAGCAGCCTTGCGGGACTAGCGGGAGTCGACGAGCAGTACTTC
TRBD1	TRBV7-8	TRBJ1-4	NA	CASSPSGQGFEKLFF	TGTGCCAGCAGCCCATCGGGACAGGGGTTTGAAAAACTGTTTTTT
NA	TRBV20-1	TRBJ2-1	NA	CSALMAGPGDEQFF	TGCAGTGCTCTTATGGCGGGACCCGGCGATGAGCAGTTCTTC
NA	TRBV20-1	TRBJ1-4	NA	CSARFKEKLFF	TGCAGTGCTAGGTTTAAGGAAAAACTGTTTTTT
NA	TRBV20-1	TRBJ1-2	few	CSASRGPYGYTF	TGCAGTGCTAGCAGGGGTCCCTATGGCTACACCTTC
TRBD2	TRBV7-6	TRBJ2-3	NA	CASSSSGGASPYF	TGTGCCAGCAGCTCTAGCGGGGGGGCCTCTCCGTATTTT
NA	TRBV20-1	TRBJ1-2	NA	CSARRAWGYTF	TGCAGTGCTAGGCGGGCTTGGGGCTACACCTTC
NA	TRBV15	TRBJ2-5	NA	CATSRYSEGETQYF	TGTGCCACCAGCAGATACTCCGAGGGGGAGACCCAGTACTTC
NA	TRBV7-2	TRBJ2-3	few	CASSLETVTDTQYF	TGTGCCAGCAGCTTAGAGACTGTCACAGATACGCAGTATTTT
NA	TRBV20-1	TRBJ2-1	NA	CSDRVPGRTYNEQFF	TGCAGTGATAGAGTCCCGGGGAGGACCTACAATGAGCAGTTCTTC
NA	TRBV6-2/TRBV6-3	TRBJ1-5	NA	CASSYSNYEQGNQPQHF	TGTGCCAGCAGTTACTCGAATTATGAACAGGGAAACCAGCCCCAGCATTTT
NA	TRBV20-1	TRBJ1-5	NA	CSVTLGQEHQPQHF	TGCAGTGTTACCCTCGGGCAGGAACATCAGCCCCAGCATTTT
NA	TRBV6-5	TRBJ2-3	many	CAAKGLRGTDTQYF	TGTGCCGCCAAGGGACTGAGGGGAACAGATACGCAGTATTTT
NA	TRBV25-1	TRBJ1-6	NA	CASSEDNRRGSPLHF	TGTGCCAGCAGTGAAGATAATAGGCGGGGTTCACCCCTCCACTTT
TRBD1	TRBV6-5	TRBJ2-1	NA	CASSYSTGSEQFF	TGTGCCAGCAGTTACTCGACAGGGAGTGAGCAGTTCTTC
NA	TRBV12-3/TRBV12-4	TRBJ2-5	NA	CASSSWTSNPQETQYF	TGTGCCAGCAGTTCATGGACCAGCAATCCCCAGGAGACCCAGTACTTC
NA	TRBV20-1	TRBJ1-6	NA	CSAGSWGTLHF	TGCAGTGCCGGGTCTTGGGGCACCCTCCACTTT
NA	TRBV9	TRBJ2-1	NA	CASSPGRGQPWEQFF	TGTGCCAGCAGCCCCGGTAGGGGACAACCCTGGGAGCAGTTCTTC
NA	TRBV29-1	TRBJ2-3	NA	CSVDGSGSTSTQYF	TGCAGCGTTGATGGGTCTGGGTCGACGAGTACGCAGTATTTT
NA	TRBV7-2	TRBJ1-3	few	CASSLGPGNTIYF	TGTGCCAGCAGTTTAGGCCCTGGAAACACCATATATTTT
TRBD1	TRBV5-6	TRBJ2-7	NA	CASSHRTGDFSYEQYF	TGTGCCAGCAGCCACAGGACAGGGGACTTCTCCTACGAGCAGTACTTC
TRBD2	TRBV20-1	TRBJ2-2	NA	CSARVAGAYTGELFF	TGCAGTGCTAGAGTAGCGGGGGCCTACACCGGGGAGCTGTTTTTT
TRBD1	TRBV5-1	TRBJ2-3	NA	CASSNLPGQGVTDTQYF	TGCGCCAGCAGCAACCTCCCGGGACAGGGGGTTACAGATACGCAGTATTTT
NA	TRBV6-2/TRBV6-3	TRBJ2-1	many	CASSYSSYNEQFF	TGTGCCAGCAGTTATTCCTCTTACAATGAGCAGTTCTTC
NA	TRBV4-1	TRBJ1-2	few	CASTTIPGSNYGYTF	TGCGCCAGCACCACAATCCCGGGATCTAACTATGGCTACACCTTC